This T cell receptor (beta chain) emerged from a study of Ad26.COV2.S vaccination and SARS-CoV-2 variants (dated by TCRdb to about 2021). Background on the whole study: Vaccine-arm donors came from COV1001, a multicentre, randomized, double-blind, placebo-controlled phase I-IIa trial of Ad26.COV2.S in healthy adults. Ad26.COV2.S was administered intramuscularly at a dose of 5x10^10 or 1x10^11 viral particles, either as one shot or as two shots given 56 days apart. TCRbeta repertoire sequencing served as the tool for gauging how specific and how broad the SARS-CoV-2-reactive T cell receptors were following Ad26.COV2.S vaccination. The TCR-sequenced set comprised approximately 30 samples: approximately 20 Ad26.COV2.S vaccine recipients, 5 placebo recipients and 8 SARS-CoV-2 convalescent individuals. Participants in the trial were split at random into five groups of five each, receiving low-dose or high-dose Ad26.COV2.S once or twice, or else placebo on both occasions. Throughout the experiments and outcome assessment, investigators stayed blinded to trial group allocation. What the authors observed across the whole study: The study was not powered to compare responses between vaccine doses or regimens. According to the authors, total T cell responses may have been underestimated by the TCR breadth and depth analyses. Ad26.COV2.S recipients had higher spike-specific TCR breadth than placebo recipients (P = 0.0014). Vaccine and placebo recipients had similar non-spike TCR breadth, a finding consistent with the vaccine containing only spike. After vaccination, substantial breadth of spike-specific CD8+ and CD4+ T cell responses was reported.

TCRbeta CDR3 regions were sequenced with the immunoSEQ Assay. After extraction, genomic DNA underwent amplification by bias-controlled multiplex PCR, followed by high-throughput sequencing. Per the original workflow: To quantify the absolute abundance of each unique TCRbeta CDR3 region, sequences were collapsed and filtered. T cell fraction was estimated by normalization of TCRbeta template counts to usable DNA, with usable DNA being measured through amplification of reference genes present in all nucleated cells. Repertoire TCRs were annotated as SARS-CoV-2-specific by exact matching of V gene, CDR3 amino acid sequence and J gene to a known reactive TCR set. The reference SARS-CoV-2 TCR set came from MIRA and was filtered for enrichment in COVID-19-positive ImmuneCODE repertoires, removing public or cross-reactive TCRs. Using the MIRA antigens, annotated TCRs were further analysed by specific ORF or by position within an ORF. Breadth was defined as annotated unique rearrangements over total unique productive rearrangements; depth was the summed frequency of those rearrangements. Two-sided Wilcoxon rank-sum tests were used to compare TCR breadth between groups. TCRdb limited this immuneACCESS table to in-frame rearrangements with V and J called. A share of clones is missing; checked studies link under half to unresolved V genes, and the rest is unexplained. V and J calls and clone size are those listed in that table; D and trimming were worked out from the DNA. For this sample there are around 450,000 clones; over 75% appear just once. The ten biggest clones cover 3.5% to 4% of the sample.

From a lookup of the germline V gene, CDR1 and CDR2 are SQVTM and ANQGSEA. Counted from cysteine to phenylalanine, this CDR3 has 15 amino acids. Solely the CDR3 DNA is kept, with 45 bases framed from the first base. From V the trimming removes 5 bases and from J it removes 4 bases, while the gene matches leave 9 bases of the junction unaccounted for. The intended sense of this specimen's treatment or condition label: 15 to 20 received Ad26.COV2.S at low or high dose, single or two shots; about 5 received placebo; per-sample allocation not given. Repertoires of vaccine and placebo recipients were sequenced from samples collected on day 63 after the first injection. Cohort 1b enrolled about two dozen adults aged 18-55 years at a single site in Boston, USA, between 29 July and 7 August 2020. Ad26.COV2.S was a replication-incompetent adenovirus type 26 vector that expressed a prefusion-stabilized SARS-CoV-2 spike protein derived from the original Wuhan strain.

To note about this clone: Its antigen has not been determined. No per-base quality is available; no much larger clone lies one base away.

The chain joins TRBV29-1 to TRBJ1-1, with 11 bases in between that match TRBD1. This clonotype was sampled from a person aged 18 to 65 who received the Ad26.COV2.S COVID-19 vaccine or a placebo. Sample: peripheral blood, taken in a trial of Ad26.COV2.S vaccine versus placebo. This receptor carries the CDR3 CSVLKDRGQGTEAFF. Here is the DNA: TGCAGCGTTTTGAAGGACAGGGGGCAGGGCACTGAAGCTTTCTTT. Reference TRBV29-1 and TRBJ1-1 proteins supply the regions before and after the CDR3; the full variable domain is: SAVISQKPSRDICQRGTSLTIQCQVDSQVTMMFWYRQQPGQSLTLIATANQGSEATYESGFVIDKFPISRPNLTFSTLTVSNMSPEDSSIYLCSVLKDRGQGTEAFFGQGTRLTVV.